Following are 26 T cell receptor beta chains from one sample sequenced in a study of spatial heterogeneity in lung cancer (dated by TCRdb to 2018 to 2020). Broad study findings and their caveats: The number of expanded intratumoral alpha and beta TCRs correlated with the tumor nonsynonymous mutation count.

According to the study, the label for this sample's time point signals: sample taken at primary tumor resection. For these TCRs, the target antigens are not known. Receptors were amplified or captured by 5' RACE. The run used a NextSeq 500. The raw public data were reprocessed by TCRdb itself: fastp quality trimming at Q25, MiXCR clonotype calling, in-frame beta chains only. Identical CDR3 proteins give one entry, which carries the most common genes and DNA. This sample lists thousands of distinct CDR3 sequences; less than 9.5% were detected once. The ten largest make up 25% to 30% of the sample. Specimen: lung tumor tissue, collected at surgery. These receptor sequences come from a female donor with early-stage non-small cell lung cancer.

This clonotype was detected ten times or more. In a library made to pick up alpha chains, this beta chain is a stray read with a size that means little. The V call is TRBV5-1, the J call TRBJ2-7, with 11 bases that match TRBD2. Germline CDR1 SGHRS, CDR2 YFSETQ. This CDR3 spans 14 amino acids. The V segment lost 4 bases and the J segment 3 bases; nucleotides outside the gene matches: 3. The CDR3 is CASSAGTSGYEQYF. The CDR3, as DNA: TGCGCCAGCAGCGCCGGGACTAGCGGCTACGAGCAGTACTTC.

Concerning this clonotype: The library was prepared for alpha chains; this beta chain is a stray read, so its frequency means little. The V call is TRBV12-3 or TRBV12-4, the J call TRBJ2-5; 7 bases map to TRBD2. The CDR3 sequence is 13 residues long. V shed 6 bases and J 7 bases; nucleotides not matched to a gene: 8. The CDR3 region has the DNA TGTGCCAGCAGCCCGTACGGGGAGGGGACCCAGTACTTC. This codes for CASSPYGEGTQYF.

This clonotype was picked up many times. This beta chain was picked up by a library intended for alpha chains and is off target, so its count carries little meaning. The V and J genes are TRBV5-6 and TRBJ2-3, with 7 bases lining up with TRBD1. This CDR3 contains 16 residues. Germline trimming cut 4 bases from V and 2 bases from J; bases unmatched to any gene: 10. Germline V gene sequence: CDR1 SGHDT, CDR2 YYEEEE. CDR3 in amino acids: CASSPPPGGVTDTQYF. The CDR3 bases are TGTGCCAGCAGCCCCCCGCCAGGGGGTGTCACAGATACGCAGTATTTT.

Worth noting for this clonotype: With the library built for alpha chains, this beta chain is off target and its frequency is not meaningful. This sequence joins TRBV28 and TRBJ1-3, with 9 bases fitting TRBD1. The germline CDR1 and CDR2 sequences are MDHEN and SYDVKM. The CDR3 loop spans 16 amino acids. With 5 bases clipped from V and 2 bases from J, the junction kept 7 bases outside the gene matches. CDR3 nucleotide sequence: TGTGCCAGCAGTCCATTGACAGGGGGTCCTGGAAACACCATATATTTT. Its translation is CASSPLTGGPGNTIYF.

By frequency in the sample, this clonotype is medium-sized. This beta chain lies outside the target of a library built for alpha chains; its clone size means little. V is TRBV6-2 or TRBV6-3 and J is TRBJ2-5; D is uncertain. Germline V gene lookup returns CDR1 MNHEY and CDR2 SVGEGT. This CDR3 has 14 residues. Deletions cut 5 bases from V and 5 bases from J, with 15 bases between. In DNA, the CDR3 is TGTGCCAGCAGTGGGAACGGTCTCCAGGAGACCCAGTACTTC. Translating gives CASSGNGLQETQYF.

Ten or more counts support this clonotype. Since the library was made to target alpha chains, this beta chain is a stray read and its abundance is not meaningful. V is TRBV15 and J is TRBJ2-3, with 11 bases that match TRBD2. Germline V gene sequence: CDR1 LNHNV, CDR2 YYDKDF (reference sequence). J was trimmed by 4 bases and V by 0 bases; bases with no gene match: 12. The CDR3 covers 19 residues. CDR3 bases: TGTGCCACCAGCAGAGATCAGGCTAGCGGGGGGAGTTGGGCAGATACGCAGTATTTT. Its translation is CATSRDQASGGSWADTQYF.

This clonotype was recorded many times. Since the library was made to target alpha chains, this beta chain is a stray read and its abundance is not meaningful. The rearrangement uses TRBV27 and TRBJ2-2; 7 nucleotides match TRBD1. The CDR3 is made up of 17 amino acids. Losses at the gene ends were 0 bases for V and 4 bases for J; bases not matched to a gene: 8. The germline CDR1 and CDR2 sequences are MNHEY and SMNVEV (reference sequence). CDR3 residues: CASSLSYTGESTGELFF. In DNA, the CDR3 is TGTGCCAGCAGTTTATCGTACACAGGGGAAAGCACCGGGGAGCTGTTTTTT.

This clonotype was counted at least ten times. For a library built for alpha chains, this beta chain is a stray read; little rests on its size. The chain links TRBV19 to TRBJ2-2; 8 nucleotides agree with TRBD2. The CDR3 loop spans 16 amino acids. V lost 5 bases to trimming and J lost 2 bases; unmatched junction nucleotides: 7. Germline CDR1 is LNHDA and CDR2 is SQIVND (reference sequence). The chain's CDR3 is CASSLTSGPNTGELFF. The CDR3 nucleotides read TGTGCCAGTAGTCTTACTAGCGGACCTAACACCGGGGAGCTGTTTTTT. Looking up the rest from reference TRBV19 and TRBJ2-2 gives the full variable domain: DGGITQSPKYLFRKEGQNVTLSCEQNLNHDAMYWYRQDPGQGLRLIYYSQIVNDFQKGDIAEGYSVSREKKESFPLTVTSAQKNPTAFYLCASSLTSGPNTGELFFGEGSRLTVL.

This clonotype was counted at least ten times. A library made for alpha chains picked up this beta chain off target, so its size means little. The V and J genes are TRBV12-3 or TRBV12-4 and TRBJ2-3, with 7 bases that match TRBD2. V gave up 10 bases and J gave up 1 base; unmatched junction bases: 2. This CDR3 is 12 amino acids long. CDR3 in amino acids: CATAGGTDTQYF. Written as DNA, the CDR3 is TGTGCCACCGCGGGGGGCACAGATACGCAGTATTTT.

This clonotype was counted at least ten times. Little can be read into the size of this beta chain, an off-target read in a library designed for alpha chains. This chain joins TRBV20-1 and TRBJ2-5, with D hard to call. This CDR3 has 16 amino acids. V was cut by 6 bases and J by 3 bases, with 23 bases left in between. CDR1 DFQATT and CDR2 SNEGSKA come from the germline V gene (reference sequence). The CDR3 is CSARRRVGITEETQYF. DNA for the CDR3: TGCAGTGCCCGACGTAGAGTAGGGATAACCGAAGAGACCCAGTACTTC.

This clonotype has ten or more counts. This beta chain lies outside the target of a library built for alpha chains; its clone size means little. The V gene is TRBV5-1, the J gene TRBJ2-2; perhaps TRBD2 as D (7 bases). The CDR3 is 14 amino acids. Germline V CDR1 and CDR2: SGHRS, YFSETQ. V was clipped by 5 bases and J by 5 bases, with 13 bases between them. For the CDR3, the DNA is TGCGCCAGCAGAGATAGGGGGGGAACCGGGGAGCTGTTTTTT. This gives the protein CASRDRGGTGELFF.

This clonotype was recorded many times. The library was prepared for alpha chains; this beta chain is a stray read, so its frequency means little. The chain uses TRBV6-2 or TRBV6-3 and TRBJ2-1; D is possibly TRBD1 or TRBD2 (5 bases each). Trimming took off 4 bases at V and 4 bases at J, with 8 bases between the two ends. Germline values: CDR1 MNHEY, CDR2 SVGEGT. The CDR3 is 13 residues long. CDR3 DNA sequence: TGTGCCAGCAGTTTCGAGGGGTACAATGAGCAGTTCTTC. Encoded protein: CASSFEGYNEQFF.

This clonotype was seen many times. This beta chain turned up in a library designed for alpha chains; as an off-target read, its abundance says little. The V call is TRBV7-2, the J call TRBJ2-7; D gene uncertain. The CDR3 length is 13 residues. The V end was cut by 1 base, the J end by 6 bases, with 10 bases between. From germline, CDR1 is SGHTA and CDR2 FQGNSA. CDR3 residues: CASSLGRRSEQYF. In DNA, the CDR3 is TGTGCCAGCAGCTTAGGACGGCGCAGCGAGCAGTACTTC.

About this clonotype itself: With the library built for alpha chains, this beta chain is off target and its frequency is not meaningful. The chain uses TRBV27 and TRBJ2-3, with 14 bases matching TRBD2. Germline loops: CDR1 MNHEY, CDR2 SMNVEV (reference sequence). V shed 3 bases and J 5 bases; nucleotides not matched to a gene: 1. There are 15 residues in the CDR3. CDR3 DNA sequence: TGTGCCAGCAGTTTTGGACTAGCGGGAGGAGATACGCAGTATTTT. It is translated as CASSFGLAGGDTQYF.

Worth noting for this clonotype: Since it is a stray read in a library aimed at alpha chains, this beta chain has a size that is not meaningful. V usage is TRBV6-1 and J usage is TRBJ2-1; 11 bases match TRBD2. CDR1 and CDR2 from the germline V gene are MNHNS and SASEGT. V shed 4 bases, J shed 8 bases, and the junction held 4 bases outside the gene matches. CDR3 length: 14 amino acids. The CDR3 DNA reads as TGTGCCAGCAGTGTAGCGGGAGGGCCTCATGAGCAGTTCTTC. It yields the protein CASSVAGGPHEQFF.

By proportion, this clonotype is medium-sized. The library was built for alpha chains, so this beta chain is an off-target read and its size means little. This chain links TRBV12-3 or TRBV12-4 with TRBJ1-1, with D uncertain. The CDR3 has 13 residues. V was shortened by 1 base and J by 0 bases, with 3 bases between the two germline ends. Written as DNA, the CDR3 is TGTGCCAGCAGTTTAGTAATGAACACTGAAGCTTTCTTT. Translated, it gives CASSLVMNTEAFF.

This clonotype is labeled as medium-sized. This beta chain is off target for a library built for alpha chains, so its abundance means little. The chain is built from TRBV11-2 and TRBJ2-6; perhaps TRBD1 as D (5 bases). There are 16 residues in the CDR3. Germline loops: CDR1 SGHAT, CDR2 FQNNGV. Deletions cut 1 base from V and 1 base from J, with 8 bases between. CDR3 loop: CASSLGGRSGANVLTF. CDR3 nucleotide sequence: TGTGCCAGCAGCTTAGGGGGCAGGTCTGGGGCCAACGTCCTGACTTTC.

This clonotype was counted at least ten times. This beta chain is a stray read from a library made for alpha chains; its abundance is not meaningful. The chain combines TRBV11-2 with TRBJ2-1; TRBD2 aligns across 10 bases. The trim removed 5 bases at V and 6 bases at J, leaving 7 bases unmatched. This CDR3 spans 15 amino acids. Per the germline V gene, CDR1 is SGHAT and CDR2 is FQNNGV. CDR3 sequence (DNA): TGTGCCAGCAGCGTCGGACTAGCGGTCTTCAATGAGCAGTTCTTC. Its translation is CASSVGLAVFNEQFF.

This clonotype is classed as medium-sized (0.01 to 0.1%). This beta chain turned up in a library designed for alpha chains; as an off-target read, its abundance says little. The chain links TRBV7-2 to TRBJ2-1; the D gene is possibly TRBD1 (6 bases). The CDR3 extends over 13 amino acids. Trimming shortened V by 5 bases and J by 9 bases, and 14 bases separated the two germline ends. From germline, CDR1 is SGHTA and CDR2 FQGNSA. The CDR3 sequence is CASSPGRGGEQFF. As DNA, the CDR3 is TGTGCCAGCAGCCCGGGCAGGGGTGGTGAGCAGTTCTTC.

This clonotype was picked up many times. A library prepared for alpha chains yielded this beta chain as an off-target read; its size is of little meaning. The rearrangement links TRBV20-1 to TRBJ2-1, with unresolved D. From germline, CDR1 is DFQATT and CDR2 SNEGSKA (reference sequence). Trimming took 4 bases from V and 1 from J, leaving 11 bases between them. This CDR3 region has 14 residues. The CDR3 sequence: CSAISAKSYNEQFF. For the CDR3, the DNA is TGCAGTGCTATTTCGGCCAAGTCCTACAATGAGCAGTTCTTC.

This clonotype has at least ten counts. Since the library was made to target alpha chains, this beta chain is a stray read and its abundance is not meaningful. The CDR3 DNA reads TGTGCCAGCAGTTCCGACAGGGGGCACACAGATACGCAGTATTTT. It translates to CASSSDRGHTDTQYF. The chain combines TRBV6-2 or TRBV6-3 with TRBJ2-3, with TRBD1 matching 10 bases. This CDR3 spans 15 amino acids. V was clipped by 4 bases and J by 2 bases; unmatched bases: 3. Germline V gene lookup returns CDR1 MNHEY and CDR2 SVGEGT.

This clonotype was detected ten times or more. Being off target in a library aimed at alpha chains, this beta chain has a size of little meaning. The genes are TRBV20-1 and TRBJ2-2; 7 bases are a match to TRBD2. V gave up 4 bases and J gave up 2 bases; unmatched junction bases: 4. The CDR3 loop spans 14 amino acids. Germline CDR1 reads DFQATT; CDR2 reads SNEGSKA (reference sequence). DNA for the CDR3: TGCAGTGCTATGGGCGGGAGAAACACCGGGGAGCTGTTTTTT. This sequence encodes CSAMGGRNTGELFF.

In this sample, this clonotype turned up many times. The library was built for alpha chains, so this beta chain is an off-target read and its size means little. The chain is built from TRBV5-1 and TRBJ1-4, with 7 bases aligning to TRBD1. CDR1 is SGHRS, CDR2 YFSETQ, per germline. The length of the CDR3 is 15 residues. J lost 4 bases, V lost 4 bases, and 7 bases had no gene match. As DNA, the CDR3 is TGCGCCAGCAGCCCGCCGACAGGGAATAATGAAAAACTGTTTTTT. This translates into CASSPPTGNNEKLFF.

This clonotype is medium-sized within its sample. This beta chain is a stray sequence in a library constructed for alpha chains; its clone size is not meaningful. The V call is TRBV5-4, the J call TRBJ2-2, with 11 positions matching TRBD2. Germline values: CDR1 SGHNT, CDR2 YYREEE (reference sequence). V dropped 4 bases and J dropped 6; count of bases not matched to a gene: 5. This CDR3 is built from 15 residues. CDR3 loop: CASSSDSGGAGELFF. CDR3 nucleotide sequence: TGTGCCAGCAGCAGTGATAGCGGGGGGGCCGGGGAGCTGTTTTTT.

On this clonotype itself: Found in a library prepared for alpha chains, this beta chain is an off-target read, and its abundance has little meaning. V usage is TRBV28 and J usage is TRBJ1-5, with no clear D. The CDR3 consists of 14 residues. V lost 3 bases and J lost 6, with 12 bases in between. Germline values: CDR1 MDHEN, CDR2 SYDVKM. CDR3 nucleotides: TGTGCCAGCAGTTTGTCGGCATTAGGTCAGCCCCAGCATTTT. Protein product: CASSLSALGQPQHF.

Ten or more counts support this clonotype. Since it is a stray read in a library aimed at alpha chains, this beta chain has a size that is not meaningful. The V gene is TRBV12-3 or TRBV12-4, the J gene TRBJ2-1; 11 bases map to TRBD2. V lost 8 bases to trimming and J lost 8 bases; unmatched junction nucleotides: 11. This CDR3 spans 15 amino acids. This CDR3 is CASAPSGGLAYEQFF. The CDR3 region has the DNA TGTGCCAGCGCCCCTAGCGGGGGGCTAGCCTATGAGCAGTTCTTC.